One T cell receptor beta chain is described in this entry. The repertoire was sequenced with immunoSEQ multiplex PCR; TCRdb's copy has only in-frame clones and lacks some. The data contain some 87,000 clones, over 80% of them singletons. This sample is part of a study of radiotherapy plus CTLA-4 blockade in lung cancer. Each patient with chemo-refractory metastatic non-small-cell lung cancer was treated with focal radiation plus CTLA-4 blockade using ipilimumab. Trimming took off 3 bases at V and 6 bases at J, with 16 bases between the two ends. Germline V CDR1 and CDR2: SGHRS, YFSETQ. The CDR3 totals 15 residues.

The sequences come from peripheral blood, collected from a patient treated with radiotherapy plus ipilimumab. The rearrangement uses TRBV5-1 and TRBJ2-1; D could derive from TRBD1 or TRBD2 (7 bases each). This TCR was recovered from a human donor with non-small cell lung cancer that progressed on radiotherapy plus ipilimumab. CDR3 bases: TGCGCCAGCAGCTCCAGCGGGACAGTACTCAATGAGCAGTTCTTC. Residues: CASSSSGTVLNEQFF.